This T cell receptor beta chain is from a study of blood T cell repertoires in COVID-19. Clones were sequenced by immunoSEQ multiplex PCR, and TCRdb holds only the in-frame ones, with some missing. This sample has a few hundred thousand clones, with about 86% found just once. Germline loops: CDR1 KGHSH, CDR2 LQKENI. Trimming at V came to 5 bases and at J to 0 bases, leaving 6 bases not matched to a gene. The CDR3 loop spans 17 amino acids. V usage is TRBV18 and J usage is TRBJ2-2; the match to TRBD2 covers 10 bases. The sequenced material came from peripheral blood. The sequence came from a man aged 55 to 70 with acute or convalescent COVID-19. The CDR3 loop is CASSFPTSGANTGELFF. In DNA, the CDR3 is TGTGCCAGCTCATTCCCCACTAGCGGGGCGAACACCGGGGAGCTGTTTTTT.